This T cell receptor (beta chain) appears in the sequencing data of a study of identical twins. One entry per CDR3 protein results from TCRdb running MiXCR on the 5' RACE reads. This table holds a few hundred thousand distinct CDR3 sequences, around 20% found once. The clonotype originates from a man aged 45-60 years in good health. The sequencing input was naive T cells sorted from blood.

Written as DNA, the CDR3 is TGTGCCAGCAGTCGGATTGGGACAGGGGGTCGAAGCTCCTACAATGAGCAGTTCTTC. This encodes CASSRIGTGGRSSYNEQFF. V and J are TRBV6-2 or TRBV6-3 and TRBJ2-1; the match to TRBD1 covers 11 bases. The CDR3 runs 19 residues. The germline gives CDR1 MNHEY, CDR2 SVGEGT. Trimming cost V 5 bases and J 0 bases; bases outside gene matches: 12.